These 17 T cell receptor beta chains were sequenced from one sample in a study of blood T cell repertoires in COVID-19. Assay used: immunoSEQ multiplex PCR; TCRdb lists only in-frame clones, some missing. The sample includes about 200,000 clones, around 87% of them seen just once. Sequencing was carried out using PBMCs or T cells enriched from blood (not recorded which). These receptors were obtained from a woman in her 30s who had recovered from COVID-19.

This chain connects TRBV7-8 to TRBJ2-7; D remains ambiguous. V lost 1 base to trimming and J lost 2 bases, with 6 bases between them. Looked up from germline, CDR1 is SGHVS and CDR2 is FQNEAQ. The CDR3 is made up of 13 amino acids. Written as DNA, the CDR3 is TGTGCCAGCAGCTTAGGGCCCCCCTACGAGCAGTACTTC. Amino acids: CASSLGPPYEQYF.

This chain links TRBV5-6 with TRBJ2-6; 7 positions agree with TRBD2. This CDR3 is 17 amino acids long. V lost 5 bases and J lost 0; bases outside the gene matches: 8. CDR1 is SGHDT and CDR2 is YYEEEE in the germline V gene. The CDR3 bases are TGTGCCAGCAGTCGTCTAGCGGCAAGCTCTGGGGCCAACGTCCTGACTTTC. This sequence encodes CASSRLAASSGANVLTF.

The chain recombines TRBV7-9 with TRBJ2-7; a possible D gene is TRBD1 (6 bases). V was clipped by 5 bases and J by 0 bases, with 14 bases between them. This CDR3 comprises 15 residues. CDR1 and CDR2 (germline): SEHNR, FQNEAQ (reference sequence). The CDR3 DNA reads as TGTGCCAGCAGCCACCGGGACACCAGCTCCTACGAGCAGTACTTC. Residues: CASSHRDTSSYEQYF.

The gene calls are TRBV4-1 and TRBJ2-1, with 9 bases lining up with TRBD2. J was trimmed by 7 bases and V by 0 bases; bases with no gene match: 7. CDR3 length: 16 residues. Germline V gene sequence: CDR1 MGHRA, CDR2 YSYEKL. CDR3 in DNA: TGCGCCAGCAGCCAAGATCGATCAGCGGGGGGTAATGAGCAGTTCTTC. It encodes CASSQDRSAGGNEQFF.

This chain joins TRBV28 and TRBJ2-7, with D hard to call. The V and J ends lost 5 bases and 3 bases respectively, with 5 bases between them. Germline loops: CDR1 MDHEN, CDR2 SYDVKM. The CDR3 is 11 residues long. For the CDR3, the DNA is TGTGCCAGCAGTGTTTACTACGAGCAGTACTTC. The encoded protein is CASSVYYEQYF.

The rearrangement uses TRBV30 and TRBJ1-2, with D unclear. The ends were cut back, 2 bases at V and 2 bases at J, with 15 bases in the middle. This CDR3 has 15 amino acids. Germline loops: CDR1 GTSNPN, CDR2 SVGIG (reference sequence). The CDR3 is CAWSQRSDSNYGYTF. CDR3 DNA sequence: TGTGCCTGGAGTCAAAGAAGCGACTCGAACTATGGCTACACCTTC.

V and J are TRBV5-4 and TRBJ2-7, with 8 nucleotides matching TRBD2. The germline V gene encodes CDR1 SGHNT and CDR2 YYREEE (reference sequence). The V segment lost 1 base and the J segment 5 bases; nucleotides outside the gene matches: 8. The CDR3 contains 15 residues. This chain's CDR3 is CASSLKRELPHEQYF. The CDR3 DNA sequence: TGTGCCAGCAGCTTGAAGCGGGAGCTCCCCCACGAGCAGTACTTC.

This clone was detected a few times. The rearrangement uses TRBV12-3 or TRBV12-4 and TRBJ1-2, with TRBD1 as a possible D gene (5 bases). V was cut by 4 bases and J by 7 bases, with 10 bases left in between. This CDR3 spans 12 amino acids. The CDR3 DNA sequence: TGTGCCAGCAGTTCCCAGGGTATTGGCTACACCTTC. Its translation is CASSSQGIGYTF.

In DNA form, the CDR3 reads TGTGCCTGGAACCCAGGGGGCGAAGTAGAAAGGAACACTGAAGCTTTCTTT. This gives the protein CAWNPGGEVERNTEAFF. This chain connects TRBV30 to TRBJ1-1; TRBD1 matches at 8 bases. Germline V lookup: CDR1 GTSNPN, CDR2 SVGIG (reference sequence). V shed 4 bases, J shed 1 base, and the junction held 14 bases outside the gene matches. The CDR3 length is 17 residues.

The chain links TRBV7-6 to TRBJ1-1; D call uncertain. V shed 2 bases and J shed 2 bases, with 6 bases lying between them. Germline CDR1 is SGHVS and CDR2 is FNYEAQ. The CDR3 contains 13 residues. The CDR3 is CASSLSLNTEAFF. CDR3 DNA sequence: TGTGCCAGCAGCTTATCACTTAACACTGAAGCTTTCTTT.

This clone was counted once. This rearrangement joins TRBV2 to TRBJ1-2; 9 bases map to TRBD1. The germline V gene encodes CDR1 SNHLY and CDR2 FYNNEI. With 7 bases clipped from V and 4 bases from J, the junction kept 7 bases outside the gene matches. The CDR3 runs to 14 residues. The CDR3 sequence is CASTRTGAVYGYTF. As DNA, the CDR3 is TGTGCCAGCACCCGGACAGGGGCGGTCTATGGCTACACCTTC.

This CDR3 reads CASSPRWTGQDNSPLHF. CDR3 in DNA: TGTGCCAGCAGCCCCCGATGGACAGGACAGGATAATTCACCCCTCCACTTT. The chain recombines TRBV3-1 (or the pseudogene TRBV3-2) with TRBJ1-6, with TRBD1 identical over 7 bases. V shed 4 bases and J 5 bases; nucleotides not matched to a gene: 11. Germline values: CDR1 LGHDT, CDR2 YNNKEL (reference sequence). The length of the CDR3 is 17 residues.

The chain employs TRBV10-3 and TRBJ1-1; 9 bases match TRBD1. The germline V gene has CDR1 ENHRY and CDR2 SYGVKD. V trimming: 2 bases; J trimming: 6 bases; junction bases outside the gene matches: 7. The CDR3 is 15 amino acids. The CDR3 DNA sequence: TGTGCCATCAGTGAGGAACAGGGGGCGAGGGCTGAAGCTTTCTTT. Translated: CAISEEQGARAEAFF.

This chain links TRBV28 with TRBJ2-3; the match to TRBD2 covers 10 bases. The CDR3 contains 16 residues. Germline V gene data show CDR1 as MDHEN and CDR2 as SYDVKM. The ends lost 5 bases at V and 5 bases at J; junction bases unmatched: 10. For the CDR3, the DNA is TGTGCCAGCAGTCTCTTCAGCGGGAGGGTCGTAGATACGCAGTATTTT. Amino acids: CASSLFSGRVVDTQYF.

The chain joins TRBV9 to TRBJ1-1; unclear D gene. Trimming left V 0 bases short and J 0 bases short, with 9 bases between. The CDR3 has 15 residues. Germline V gene data show CDR1 as SGDLS and CDR2 as YYNGEE. The CDR3 DNA reads as TGTGCCAGCAGCGTAGCAGGTACGTTGAACACTGAAGCTTTCTTT. It yields the protein CASSVAGTLNTEAFF.

The rearrangement links TRBV7-2 to TRBJ2-7; D is perhaps TRBD1 (6 bases). The CDR3 has 15 amino acids. Germline V CDR1 and CDR2: SGHTA, FQGNSA. Trimming removed 5 bases at V and 3 bases at J, with 17 bases between. The CDR3: CASSITGTQSYEQYF. Written as DNA, the CDR3 is TGTGCCAGCAGCATCACCGGGACACAGAGCTACGAGCAGTACTTC.

CDR3 coding DNA: TGTGCCAGGACCCCAGCGGGAATCTACGAGCAGTACTTC. Amino acids: CARTPAGIYEQYF. The chain is built from TRBV5-8 and TRBJ2-7, with 7 bases fitting TRBD2. The CDR3 length is 13 residues. The germline V gene encodes CDR1 SGHTS and CDR2 YDEGEE. V lost 8 bases and J lost 3; bases outside the gene matches: 8.